One TCR beta chain is described in this entry. What it recognizes is unknown. Trimming shortened V by 6 bases and J by 3 bases, and 11 bases separated the two germline ends. CDR1 and CDR2 (germline): LNHDA, SQIVND (reference sequence). CDR3 length: 14 amino acids. Generated by immunoSEQ multiplex PCR, the TCRdb table keeps only in-frame clones and is missing some. The sample yields about 84,000 clones, approximately 84% seen once. These data come from a study of OX40 agonist ivuxolimab in advanced cancers. About the study: Patients treated during dose escalation were battling hepatocellular carcinoma, melanoma, renal cell or head and neck cancer. Participants, around 80% male, averaged approximately 56 years of age, ranging from roughly 23 to 80.

Whole-study findings and limits: Clones of CD4+ and CD8+ blood T cells grew by week 6 at doses of 0.1 to 3.0 mg/kg.

The rearrangement links TRBV19 to TRBJ1-4; D is unclear. The source was CD4+ or CD8+ T cells sorted from blood, collected in a trial of the OX40 agonist ivuxolimab. This sequence was found in an adult with an advanced solid tumor such as melanoma, head and neck, liver or kidney cancer. The CDR3 protein is CASRLTWPNEKLFF. DNA for the CDR3: TGTGCCAGTAGACTGACATGGCCTAATGAAAAACTGTTTTTT.